The 17 T cell receptor beta chains below all came from one sample that was sequenced in a study of cytomegalovirus exposure and HLA in healthy donors. The PCR ran on 60 Vbeta and 13 Jbeta primers. Libraries were prepared by immunoSEQ multiplex PCR; TCRdb keeps only in-frame clonotypes and omits some of them. The table for this sample gives some 130,000 clones. Sequenced: PBMCs. These receptor sequences come from a man younger than 35 in good health and CMV-seronegative.

This sequence joins TRBV7-2 and TRBJ2-1; 8 nucleotides line up with TRBD2. Per the germline V gene, CDR1 is SGHTA and CDR2 is FQGNSA. With V trimmed by 2 bases and J by 5 bases, 8 bases remained unmatched. CDR3 length: 16 amino acids. CDR3 nucleotides: TGTGCCAGCAGCTTAACCAGCGGGAGCTACAACAATGAGCAGTTCTTC. This encodes CASSLTSGSYNNEQFF.

The rearrangement links TRBV5-1 to TRBJ2-5; 7 bases line up with TRBD2. The J call is doubtful: the DNA matches TRBJ2-7 better. Looked up from germline, CDR1 is SGHRS and CDR2 is YFSETQ. This CDR3 comprises 13 residues. The CDR3 protein is CASSWTGLNEQYF. The CDR3 nucleotides read TGCGCCAGCAGCTGGACGGGACTAAACGAGCAGTACTTC.

The chain joins TRBV2 to TRBJ2-4, with unresolved D. The V end lost 1 base, the J end lost 0 bases, and 4 bases lay between the germline ends. Looked up from germline, CDR1 is SNHLY and CDR2 is FYNNEI. The CDR3 loop spans 14 amino acids. CDR3 nucleotides: TGTGCCAGCAGTGAAGGACTAGCCAAAAACATTCAGTACTTC. Its protein product is CASSEGLAKNIQYF.

The chain carries TRBV7-9 and TRBJ1-6; unclear D gene. Germline CDR1 reads SEHNR; CDR2 reads FQNEAQ (reference sequence). The V end was cut by 5 bases, the J end by 0 bases, with 11 bases between. The CDR3 runs 16 residues. DNA of the CDR3: TGTGCCAGCAGCCCTCTTGGAGGCTCCTATAATTCACCCCTCCACTTT. As protein: CASSPLGGSYNSPLHF.

This sequence joins TRBV6-5 and TRBJ1-5; D possibly corresponds to TRBD1 (6 bases). The germline gives CDR1 MNHEY, CDR2 SVGAGI. This CDR3 spans 13 amino acids. Deletions cut 5 bases from V and 7 bases from J, with 12 bases between. CDR3 protein: CASSPDRLQPQHF. The CDR3 DNA reads as TGTGCCAGCAGTCCGGACAGACTACAGCCCCAGCATTTT.

The gene calls are TRBV7-9 and TRBJ2-7; 13 nucleotides align to TRBD2. The germline V gene has CDR1 SEHNR and CDR2 FQNEAQ (reference sequence). V was pared by 4 bases and J by 0 bases, with 12 bases of the junction left unmatched. The CDR3 is 19 residues long. CDR3 sequence reads: CASSSAPGLAGWSSYEQYF. The CDR3 bases are TGTGCCAGCAGCTCGGCACCGGGACTAGCGGGATGGAGCTCCTACGAGCAGTACTTC.

Written as DNA, the CDR3 is TGTGCCAGCAGCGGCAGGCGGGGGGCGACAGCTGGGGCCAACGTCCTGACTTTC. It translates to CASSGRRGATAGANVLTF. This chain uses TRBV7-2 with TRBJ2-6; TRBD2 matches at 8 bases. The V gene's germline CDR1 is SGHTA and CDR2 FQGNSA. This CDR3 region has 18 residues. V lost 5 bases, J lost 2 bases, and 11 bases stayed unmatched.

The DNA for the CDR3 is TGTGCCAGCAGTTCCGGTGGAGCGGGGGCCCCCTACGAGCAGTACTTC. Translation gives CASSSGGAGAPYEQYF. The rearrangement uses TRBV5-4 and TRBJ2-7; TRBD2 aligns across 8 bases. Germline V gene sequence: CDR1 SGHNT, CDR2 YYREEE (reference sequence). The CDR3 is 16 residues long. J was trimmed by 2 bases and V by 5 bases; bases with no gene match: 12.

The chain joins TRBV15 to TRBJ2-3, with 7 bases fitting TRBD2. The germline V gene encodes CDR1 LNHNV and CDR2 YYDKDF (reference sequence). V was clipped by 3 bases and J by 8 bases; unmatched bases: 8. This CDR3 is 14 amino acids long. The CDR3 DNA reads TGTGCCACCAGCAGGCCCAGACTAGCCCCTACGCAGTATTTT. Amino acid sequence: CATSRPRLAPTQYF.

The chain combines TRBV9 with TRBJ2-1, with 10 bases identical to TRBD1. The CDR3 contains 16 residues. Germline CDR1 SGDLS, CDR2 YYNGEE. Trimming at V came to 2 bases and at J to 6 bases, leaving 8 bases not matched to a gene. The DNA for the CDR3 is TGTGCCAGCAGCGTCCCTACCGGGACAGGGGCCAATGAGCAGTTCTTC. Amino acid sequence: CASSVPTGTGANEQFF.

This chain links TRBV28 with TRBJ2-4; D is perhaps TRBD1 (6 bases). This CDR3 is 16 amino acids long. V was cut by 6 bases and J by 0 bases, with 15 bases left in between. CDR1 is MDHEN and CDR2 is SYDVKM in the germline V gene. The CDR3 region has the DNA TGTGCCAGCAGCGCGCCAGGGGACATAGCCAAAAACATTCAGTACTTC. The encoded protein is CASSAPGDIAKNIQYF.

The V gene is TRBV6-1, the J gene TRBJ1-1, with D possibly being TRBD1 (5 bases). Germline V gene data show CDR1 as MNHNS and CDR2 as SASEGT. V lost 7 bases to trimming and J lost 5 bases, with 20 bases between them. The CDR3 is 15 residues long. The CDR3 DNA sequence: TGTGCCAGCAACCGGCCCGGGGGGTTATTAACTGAAGCTTTCTTT. It encodes CASNRPGGLLTEAFF.

This rearrangement joins TRBV7-9 to TRBJ2-1; tentative D call: TRBD1 (5 bases). Between the trimmed V and J ends, which lost 4 bases and 4 bases, there was a span of 23 bases. This CDR3 spans 18 amino acids. Germline V gives CDR1 SEHNR, CDR2 FQNEAQ (reference sequence). The chain's CDR3 is CASSSSPVTGDLYNEQFF. The CDR3 bases are TGTGCCAGCAGCTCCTCCCCAGTTACAGGAGACCTATACAATGAGCAGTTCTTC.

The chain links TRBV2 to TRBJ1-5; 7 bases are shared with TRBD1. The CDR3 runs to 14 residues. Per the germline V gene, CDR1 is SNHLY and CDR2 is FYNNEI. J gave up 1 base and V 5 bases, and 2 bases lay outside the gene matches. CDR3 protein: CASSLTGSNQPQHF. In nucleotides, the CDR3 is TGTGCCAGCAGTTTGACAGGGAGCAATCAGCCCCAGCATTTT.

The chain employs TRBV27 and TRBJ2-7; TRBD1 matches at 7 bases. The CDR3 covers 13 residues. CDR1 is MNHEY, CDR2 SMNVEV, per germline (reference sequence). V lost 6 bases to trimming and J lost 3 bases; unmatched junction nucleotides: 5. CDR3 in amino acids: CASRKTGHYEQYF. The CDR3, as DNA: TGTGCCAGCAGAAAGACAGGGCACTACGAGCAGTACTTC.

The rearrangement joins TRBV27 to TRBJ1-5; no clear D. The CDR3 runs 14 residues. V gave up 8 bases and J gave up 2 bases, with 13 bases separating them. The germline gives CDR1 MNHEY, CDR2 SMNVEV (reference sequence). The CDR3 DNA sequence: TGTGCCAGCGGAAAACTATCCGGCAATCAGCCCCAGCATTTT. This encodes CASGKLSGNQPQHF.

The V and J genes are TRBV6-6 and TRBJ2-7; 9 bases match TRBD2. J lost 0 bases, V lost 8 bases, and 5 bases had no gene match. The germline V gene encodes CDR1 MNHNY and CDR2 SVGAGI (reference sequence). The CDR3 loop spans 14 amino acids. The CDR3 loop reads CASGPSGASYEQYF. CDR3 nucleotides: TGTGCCAGCGGCCCTAGCGGGGCCTCCTACGAGCAGTACTTC.